This T cell receptor (beta chain) originates from a study of Ad26.COV2.S vaccination and SARS-CoV-2 variants. Across the whole study: A participant enrolled in the COV1001 Ad26.COV2.S trial arm provided the sample. Study conclusions and caveats: Total T cell responses may have been underestimated by the TCR breadth and depth analyses.

Turning to this clone: Antigen: not known.

Sequencing used immunoSEQ multiplex PCR; TCRdb keeps in-frame clones, though not all of them. The data show about 460,000 clones, 80% to 90% seen once. Treatment in this sample: about 20 received Ad26.COV2.S at low or high dose, single or two shots; about five received placebo; per-sample allocation not given. Sampling was done on day 63 after the first vaccine or placebo injection. An 18-55-year-old adult in Boston served as donor. The CDR3 totals 15 residues. The V end lost 6 bases, the J end lost 2 bases, and 17 bases lay between the germline ends. CDR1 and CDR2 from the germline V gene are SQVTM and ANQGSEA.

This receptor was obtained from a person aged 18-60 years who received the Ad26.COV2.S COVID-19 vaccine or a placebo. This chain uses TRBV29-1 with TRBJ1-5; D ambiguous. The sequencing here drew on peripheral blood, taken in a trial of Ad26.COV2.S vaccine versus placebo. The CDR3 coding sequence is TGCAGCGTCGCTGACGGCATTCTGGGCAATCAGCCCCAGCATTTT. Its protein product is CSVADGILGNQPQHF.